Below, 10 T cell receptor beta chains from the same sample are listed, as sequenced in a study of blood T cell repertoires in COVID-19. This table comes from immunoSEQ multiplex PCR, and its TCRdb copy is limited to in-frame clones, with some not included. The sample lists 140,000 to 150,000 clones; under 90% were seen once. Sequenced: peripheral blood. The receptors shown here come from a human donor in a cohort sampled during active COVID-19.

The rearrangement uses TRBV19 and TRBJ1-5; D remains unclear. Trimming left V 1 base short and J 7 bases short, with 17 bases between. The CDR3 is made up of 16 amino acids. Germline V gene lookup returns CDR1 LNHDA and CDR2 SQIVND (reference sequence). The CDR3, as DNA: TGTGCCAGTAGTATAGGGCTGGGAGTTAATGCCCAGCCCCAGCATTTT. It codes for CASSIGLGVNAQPQHF.

The J gene is TRBJ2-7, the V gene TRBV6-5; D possibly corresponds to TRBD2 (5 bases). Trimming stripped 4 bases from V and 7 bases from J, with 17 bases between. CDR3 size: 14 residues. Germline-derived CDR1 and CDR2 are MNHEY and SVGAGI. CDR3 region: CASSSPLLRGEQYF. In DNA, the CDR3 is TGTGCCAGCAGTTCCCCTCTCCTACGCGGGGAGCAGTACTTC.

J is TRBJ1-6 and V is TRBV7-2, with D unresolved. CDR3 length: 16 amino acids. Germline lookup yields CDR1 SGHTA and CDR2 FQGNSA. Trimming took off 1 base at V and 7 bases at J, with 14 bases between the two ends. CDR3 sequence reads: CASSLVQRWSNSPLHF. The CDR3 DNA sequence: TGTGCCAGCAGCTTAGTGCAGAGGTGGAGCAATTCACCCCTCCACTTT.

The chain has TRBV28 and TRBJ2-2; possibly TRBD1 for D (7 bases). The CDR3 is 15 amino acids. Germline V gives CDR1 MDHEN, CDR2 SYDVKM. The germline V and J ends were trimmed by 5 bases and 5 bases, with 15 bases remaining between them. CDR3 residues: CASSRDRAGTGELFF. The CDR3 DNA reads as TGTGCCAGCAGTCGTGACAGGGCGGGGACCGGGGAGCTGTTTTTT. Full variable domain (rest looked up from reference TRBV28 and TRBJ2-2): DVKVTQSSRYLVKRTGEKVFLECVQDMDHENMFWYRQDPGLGLRLIYFSYDVKMKEKGDIPEGYSVSREKKERFSLILESASTNQTSMYLCASSRDRAGTGELFFGEGSRLTVL.

V is TRBV9 and J is TRBJ2-3; 8 nucleotides align to TRBD2. J lost 2 bases, V lost 4 bases, and 6 bases had no gene match. Germline loops: CDR1 SGDLS, CDR2 YYNGEE. The CDR3 loop spans 15 amino acids. The CDR3 here is CASSPRGGDTDTQYF. Written as DNA, the CDR3 is TGTGCCAGCAGCCCCCGGGGGGGCGACACAGATACGCAGTATTTT.

The chain recombines TRBV19 with TRBJ2-7; 7 bases map to TRBD1. V was clipped by 3 bases and J by 5 bases; unmatched bases: 4. The CDR3 length is 13 residues. CDR1 LNHDA and CDR2 SQIVND come from the germline V gene (reference sequence). CDR3 in amino acids: CASSISRGNEQYF. CDR3 nucleotide sequence: TGTGCCAGTAGTATTAGCAGGGGGAACGAGCAGTACTTC.

The chain employs TRBV5-6 and TRBJ2-5, with a tentative D call TRBD1 (5 bases). Germline V CDR1 and CDR2: SGHDT, YYEEEE. The CDR3 has 14 amino acids. V lost 3 bases and J 1 base, leaving 10 bases between the germline ends. CDR3 amino acids: CASSSRVFQETQYF. CDR3 in DNA: TGTGCCAGCAGCTCCAGGGTCTTCCAAGAGACCCAGTACTTC.

The V gene is TRBV19, the J gene TRBJ1-2; 9 bases align to TRBD1. Germline V CDR1 and CDR2: LNHDA, SQIVND (reference sequence). This CDR3 has 14 amino acids. Unmatched junction bases numbered 2, after V lost 5 bases and J lost 1 base. CDR3 in amino acids: CASSVDRGNYGYTF. CDR3 coding DNA: TGTGCCAGTAGTGTGGACAGGGGTAACTATGGCTACACCTTC.

This clone was observed many times. V and J are TRBV2 and TRBJ1-1; D ambiguous. Germline V gives CDR1 SNHLY, CDR2 FYNNEI. The CDR3 is 13 residues long. Trimming removed 11 bases at V and 4 bases at J, with 17 bases between. The CDR3 spells CAAYSLLGTEAFF. Written as DNA, the CDR3 is TGTGCCGCTTACAGCCTTCTGGGCACTGAAGCTTTCTTT.

The chain couples TRBV2 to TRBJ1-5; D is unresolved. Germline lookup yields CDR1 SNHLY and CDR2 FYNNEI. The V end lost 4 bases, the J end lost 1 base, and 8 bases lay between the germline ends. This CDR3 contains 14 residues. The CDR3 DNA reads as TGTGCCAGCAGTGTAGGAGGGAGCAATCAGCCCCAGCATTTT. Protein: CASSVGGSNQPQHF.